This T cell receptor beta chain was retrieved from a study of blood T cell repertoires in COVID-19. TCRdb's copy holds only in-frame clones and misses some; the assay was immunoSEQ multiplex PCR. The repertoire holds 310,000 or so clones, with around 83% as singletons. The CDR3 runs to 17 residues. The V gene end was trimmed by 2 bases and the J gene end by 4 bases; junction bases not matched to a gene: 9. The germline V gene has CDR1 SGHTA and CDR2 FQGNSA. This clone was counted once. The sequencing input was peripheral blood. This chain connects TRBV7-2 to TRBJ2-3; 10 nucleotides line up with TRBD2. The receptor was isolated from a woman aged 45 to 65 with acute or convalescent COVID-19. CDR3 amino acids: CASSLSSPLAGADTQYF. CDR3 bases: TGTGCCAGCAGCTTAAGTTCCCCTCTAGCGGGAGCAGATACGCAGTATTTT.